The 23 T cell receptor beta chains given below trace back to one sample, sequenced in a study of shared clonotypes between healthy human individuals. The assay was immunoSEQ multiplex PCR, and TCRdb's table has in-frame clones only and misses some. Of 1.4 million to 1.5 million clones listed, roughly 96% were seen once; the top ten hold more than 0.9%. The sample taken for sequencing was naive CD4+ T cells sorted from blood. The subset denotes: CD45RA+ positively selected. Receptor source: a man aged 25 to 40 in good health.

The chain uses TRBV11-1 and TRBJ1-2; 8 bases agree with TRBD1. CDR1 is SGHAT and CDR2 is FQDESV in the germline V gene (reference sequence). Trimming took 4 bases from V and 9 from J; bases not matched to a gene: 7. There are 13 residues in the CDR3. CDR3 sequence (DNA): TGTGCCAGCAGCTCAGGACAGGGCCAGCGCTACACCTTC. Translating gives CASSSGQGQRYTF.

This CDR3 is CASSPLVADTQYF. In nucleotides, the CDR3 is TGTGCCAGCTCACCATTGGTGGCAGATACGCAGTATTTT. The chain carries TRBV18 and TRBJ2-3; D unclear. This CDR3 is 13 amino acids long. Per germline, CDR1 KGHSH and CDR2 LQKENI. The V gene lost 2 bases and the J gene lost 4 bases, with 7 bases spanning the gap.

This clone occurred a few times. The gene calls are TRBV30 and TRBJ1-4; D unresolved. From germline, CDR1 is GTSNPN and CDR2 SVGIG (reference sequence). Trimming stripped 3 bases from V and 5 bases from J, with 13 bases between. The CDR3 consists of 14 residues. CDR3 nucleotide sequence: TGTGCCTGGAGGCCCGGGGTCTTAAATGAAAAACTGTTTTTT. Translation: CAWRPGVLNEKLFF. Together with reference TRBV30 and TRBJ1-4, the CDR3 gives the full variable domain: SQTIHQWPATLVQPVGSPLSLECTVEGTSNPNLYWYRQAAGRGLQLLFYSVGIGQISSEVPQNLSASRPQDRQFILSSKKLLLSDSGFYLCAWRPGVLNEKLFFGSGTQLSVL.

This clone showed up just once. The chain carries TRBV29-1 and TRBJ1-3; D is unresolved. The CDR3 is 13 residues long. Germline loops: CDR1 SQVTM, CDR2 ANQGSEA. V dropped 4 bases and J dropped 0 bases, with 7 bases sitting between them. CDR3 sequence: CSVAGFSGNTIYF. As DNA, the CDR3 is TGCAGCGTTGCTGGGTTCTCTGGAAACACCATATATTTT.

The CDR3, as DNA: TGTGCCAGCTCACCACTTCAGTCAGGAGGAAACACTGAAGCTTTCTTT. This encodes CASSPLQSGGNTEAFF. This chain joins TRBV18 and TRBJ1-1; no reliable D call. The germline gives CDR1 KGHSH, CDR2 LQKENI. V was pared by 1 base and J by 2 bases, with 14 bases between. CDR3 length: 16 amino acids.

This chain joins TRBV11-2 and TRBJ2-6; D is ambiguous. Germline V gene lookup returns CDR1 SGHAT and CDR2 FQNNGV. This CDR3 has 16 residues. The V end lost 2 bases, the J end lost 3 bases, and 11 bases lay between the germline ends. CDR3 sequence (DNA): TGTGCCAGCAGCTTACAGTCCGCCATTGGGGCCAACGTCCTGACTTTC. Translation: CASSLQSAIGANVLTF. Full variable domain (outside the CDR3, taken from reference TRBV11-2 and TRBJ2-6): EAGVAQSPRYKIIEKRQSVAFWCNPISGHATLYWYQQILGQGPKLLIQFQNNGVVDDSQLPKDRFSAERLKGVDSTLKIQPAKLEDSAVYLCASSLQSAIGANVLTFGAGSRLTVL.

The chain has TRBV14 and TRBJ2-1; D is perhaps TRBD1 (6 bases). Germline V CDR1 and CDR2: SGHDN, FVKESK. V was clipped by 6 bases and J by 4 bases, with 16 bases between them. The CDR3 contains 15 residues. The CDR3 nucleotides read TGTGCCAGCAGTTTGGGGGCTCCGGGGTACAATGAGCAGTTCTTC. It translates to CASSLGAPGYNEQFF.

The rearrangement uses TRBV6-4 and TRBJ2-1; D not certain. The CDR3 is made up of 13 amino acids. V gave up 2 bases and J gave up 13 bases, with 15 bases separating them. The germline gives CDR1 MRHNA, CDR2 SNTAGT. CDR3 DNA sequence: TGTGCCAGCAGTGACCCCCCCTATTCGGTCCAGTTCTTC. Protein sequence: CASSDPPYSVQFF.

The DNA of the CDR3 is TGTGCCAGTAGTATAGAAGGGGGTCTCCGCTATGGCTACACCTTC. The encoded protein is CASSIEGGLRYGYTF. The chain is built from TRBV19 and TRBJ1-2; D perhaps matches TRBD1 (6 bases). The CDR3 spans 15 residues. The germline gives CDR1 LNHDA, CDR2 SQIVND (reference sequence). Trimming removed 0 bases at V and 4 bases at J, with 12 bases between.

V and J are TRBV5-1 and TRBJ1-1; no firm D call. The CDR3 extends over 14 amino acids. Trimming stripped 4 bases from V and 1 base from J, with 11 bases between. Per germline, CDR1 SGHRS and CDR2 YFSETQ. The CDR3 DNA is TGCGCCAGCAGCACCCTAACAGAGAACACTGAAGCTTTCTTT. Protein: CASSTLTENTEAFF. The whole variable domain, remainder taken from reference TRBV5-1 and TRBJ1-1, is KAGVTQTPRYLIKTRGQQVTLSCSPISGHRSVSWYQQTPGQGLQFLFEYFSETQRNKGNFPGRFSGRQFSNSRSEMNVSTLELGDSALYLCASSTLTENTEAFFGQGTRLTVV.

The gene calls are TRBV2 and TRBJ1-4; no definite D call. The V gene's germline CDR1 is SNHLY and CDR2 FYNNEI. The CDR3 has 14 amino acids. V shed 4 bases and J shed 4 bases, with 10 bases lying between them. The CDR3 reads CASSVQGFNEKLFF. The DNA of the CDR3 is TGTGCCAGCAGTGTGCAAGGCTTTAATGAAAAACTGTTTTTT.

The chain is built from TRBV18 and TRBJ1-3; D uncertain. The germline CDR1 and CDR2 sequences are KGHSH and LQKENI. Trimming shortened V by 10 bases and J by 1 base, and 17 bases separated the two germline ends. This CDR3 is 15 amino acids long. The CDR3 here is CANTLGLPSGNTIYF. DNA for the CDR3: TGTGCCAACACCCTAGGACTCCCGTCTGGAAACACCATATATTTT. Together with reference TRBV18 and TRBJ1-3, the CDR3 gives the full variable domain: NAGVMQNPRHLVRRRGQEARLRCSPMKGHSHVYWYRQLPEEGLKFMVYLQKENIIDESGMPKERFSAEFPKEGPSILRIQQVVRGDSAAYFCANTLGLPSGNTIYFGEGSWLTVV.

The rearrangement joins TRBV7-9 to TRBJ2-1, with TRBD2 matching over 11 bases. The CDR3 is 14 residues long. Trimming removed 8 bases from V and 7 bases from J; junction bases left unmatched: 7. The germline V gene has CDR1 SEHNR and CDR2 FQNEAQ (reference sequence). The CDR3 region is CASRIAGGNNEQFF. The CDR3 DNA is TGTGCCAGCCGAATAGCGGGAGGGAATAATGAGCAGTTCTTC.

CDR3 sequence: CASSLGQGHADTQYF. CDR3 in DNA: TGTGCCAGCAGCTTGGGACAGGGCCATGCAGATACGCAGTATTTT. The V and J genes are TRBV7-8 and TRBJ2-3; 9 bases map to TRBD1. Germline V gene sequence: CDR1 SGHVS, CDR2 FQNEAQ. J lost 4 bases, V lost 3 bases, and 5 bases had no gene match. The CDR3 sequence is 15 residues long.

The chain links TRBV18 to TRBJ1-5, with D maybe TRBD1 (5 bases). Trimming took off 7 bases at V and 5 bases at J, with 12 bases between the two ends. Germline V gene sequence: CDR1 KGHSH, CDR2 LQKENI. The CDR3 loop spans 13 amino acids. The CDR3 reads CASFPGGDQPQHF. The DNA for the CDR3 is TGTGCCAGCTTCCCTGGGGGAGATCAGCCCCAGCATTTT. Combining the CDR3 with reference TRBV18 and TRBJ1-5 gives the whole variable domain NAGVMQNPRHLVRRRGQEARLRCSPMKGHSHVYWYRQLPEEGLKFMVYLQKENIIDESGMPKERFSAEFPKEGPSILRIQQVVRGDSAAYFCASFPGGDQPQHFGDGTRLSIL.

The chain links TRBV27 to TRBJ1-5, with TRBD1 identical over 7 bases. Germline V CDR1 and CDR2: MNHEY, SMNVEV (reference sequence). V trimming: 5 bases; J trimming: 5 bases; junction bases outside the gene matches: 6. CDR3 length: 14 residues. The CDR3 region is CASSIQGNDQPQHF. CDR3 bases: TGTGCCAGCAGTATACAGGGGAACGATCAGCCCCAGCATTTT.

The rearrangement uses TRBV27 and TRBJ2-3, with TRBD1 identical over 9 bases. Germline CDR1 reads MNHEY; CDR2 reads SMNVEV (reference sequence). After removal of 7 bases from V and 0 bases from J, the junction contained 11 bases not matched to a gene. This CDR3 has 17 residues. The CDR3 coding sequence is TGTGCCAGCAATCCCTTTCAGACAGGGGGTAGCACAGATACGCAGTATTTT. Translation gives CASNPFQTGGSTDTQYF.

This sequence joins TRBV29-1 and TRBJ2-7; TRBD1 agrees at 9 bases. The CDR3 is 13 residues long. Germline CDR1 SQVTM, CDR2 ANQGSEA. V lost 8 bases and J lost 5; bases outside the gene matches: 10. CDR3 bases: TGCAGCTCGTGGGACAGGGAGTCCCACGAGCAGTACTTC. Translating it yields CSSWDRESHEQYF.

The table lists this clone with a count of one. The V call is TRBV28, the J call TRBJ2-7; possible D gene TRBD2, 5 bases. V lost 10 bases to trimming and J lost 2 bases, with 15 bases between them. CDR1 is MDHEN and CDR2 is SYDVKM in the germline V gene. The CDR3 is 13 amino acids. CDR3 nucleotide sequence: TGTGCCACCTCGAAAGACGGGACCTACGAGCAGTACTTC. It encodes CATSKDGTYEQYF.

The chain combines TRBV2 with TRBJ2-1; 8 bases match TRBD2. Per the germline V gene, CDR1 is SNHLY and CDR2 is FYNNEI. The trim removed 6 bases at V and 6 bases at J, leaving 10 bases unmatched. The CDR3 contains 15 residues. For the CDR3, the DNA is TGTGCCAGCAGGGGACTGGCGGGAGGCCTCAATGAGCAGTTCTTC. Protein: CASRGLAGGLNEQFF.

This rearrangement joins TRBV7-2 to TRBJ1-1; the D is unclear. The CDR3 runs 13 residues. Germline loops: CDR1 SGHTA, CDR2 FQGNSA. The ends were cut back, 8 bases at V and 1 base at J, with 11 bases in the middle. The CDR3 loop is CASLRRWNTEAFF. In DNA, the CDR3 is TGTGCCAGCTTGAGGCGCTGGAACACTGAAGCTTTCTTT.

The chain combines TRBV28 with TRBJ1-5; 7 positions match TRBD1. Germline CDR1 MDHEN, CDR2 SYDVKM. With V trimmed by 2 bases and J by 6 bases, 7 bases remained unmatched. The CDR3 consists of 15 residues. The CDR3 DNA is TGTGCCAGCAGTTTACGTGACAGGGTCAGTCAGCCCCAGCATTTT. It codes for CASSLRDRVSQPQHF.

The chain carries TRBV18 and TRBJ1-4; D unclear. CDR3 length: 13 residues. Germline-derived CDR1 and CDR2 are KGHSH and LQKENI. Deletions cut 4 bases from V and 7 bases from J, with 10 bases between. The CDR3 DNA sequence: TGTGCCAGCTCACTCGTCAGAATTGAAAAACTGTTTTTT. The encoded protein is CASSLVRIEKLFF.